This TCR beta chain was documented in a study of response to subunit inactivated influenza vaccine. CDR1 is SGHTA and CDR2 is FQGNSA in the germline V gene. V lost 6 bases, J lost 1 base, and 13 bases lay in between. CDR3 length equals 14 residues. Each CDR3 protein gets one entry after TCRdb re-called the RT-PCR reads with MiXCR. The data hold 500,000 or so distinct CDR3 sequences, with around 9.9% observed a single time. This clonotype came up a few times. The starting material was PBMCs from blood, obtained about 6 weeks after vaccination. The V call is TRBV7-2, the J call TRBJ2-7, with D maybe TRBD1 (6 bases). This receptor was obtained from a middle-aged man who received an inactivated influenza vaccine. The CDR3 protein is CASSRGGQSYEQYF. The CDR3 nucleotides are TGTGCCAGCAGTAGAGGAGGACAGTCCTACGAGCAGTACTTC.